The 29 T cell receptor beta chains presented below share a single source sample, sequenced in a study of shared clonotypes between healthy human individuals (dated by TCRdb to 2019 to 2021). Libraries were built with the immunoSEQ multiplex PCR assay. Imported from immuneACCESS, the table was reduced by TCRdb to in-frame sequences with V and J called. These copies leave out some clones; in studies compared against another copy, an unresolved V gene accounts for under half, and the cause of the remainder is not known. This sample gives fewer than 2.5 million clones in total; approximately 93% of them show up just once. The top ten constitute 0.36% of the sample. The sample comprised naive CD4+ T cells from PBMCs. The cell subset or site label, as the study defines it: CD45RA+ positively selected. The receptors come from a young man in good health. Some clones in this sample may be carry-over from other donors' samples.

Comment on this clone: Other DNA sequences in the sample encode the same CDR3. The J gene is TRBJ2-3, the V gene TRBV19, with D unresolved. V dropped 3 bases and J dropped 4 bases, with 2 bases sitting between them. Germline CDR1 LNHDA, CDR2 SQIVND (reference sequence). This CDR3 is 11 amino acids long. CDR3 nucleotides: TGTGCCAGTAGTATTGCAGATACGCAGTATTTT. As protein: CASSIADTQYF.

The V call is TRBV9, the J call TRBJ1-2; D is possibly TRBD1 (5 bases). The germline V and J ends were trimmed by 3 bases and 9 bases, with 18 bases remaining between them. CDR1 and CDR2 from the germline V gene are SGDLS and YYNGEE. This CDR3 is 14 amino acids long. CDR3 coding DNA: TGTGCCAGCAGCGGACTAGGGGACGATCGTCGCTACACCTTC. Its protein is CASSGLGDDRRYTF.

The chain uses TRBV2 and TRBJ1-2; D gene unclear. This CDR3 contains 17 residues. V was shortened by 0 bases and J by 3 bases, with 17 bases between the two germline ends. Germline V lookup: CDR1 SNHLY, CDR2 FYNNEI. CDR3 amino acids: CASSEALRLRSDYGYTF. The DNA of the CDR3 is TGTGCCAGCAGTGAAGCGCTAAGACTGCGATCGGACTATGGCTACACCTTC.

The DNA for the CDR3 is TGTGCCATCAGTCCAGGGACTAGCGGGAACACAGATACGCAGTATTTT. As protein: CAISPGTSGNTDTQYF. The chain combines TRBV10-3 with TRBJ2-3; 13 bases line up with TRBD2. The germline gives CDR1 ENHRY, CDR2 SYGVKD. V trimming: 5 bases; J trimming: 2 bases; junction bases outside the gene matches: 4. CDR3 length: 16 amino acids.

The chain couples TRBV27 to TRBJ2-2, with D unclear. V shed 2 bases and J shed 0 bases, with 13 bases lying between them. This CDR3 contains 17 residues. Looked up from germline, CDR1 is MNHEY and CDR2 is SMNVEV (reference sequence). CDR3 residues: CASSLGARQTNTGELFF. The CDR3 DNA reads as TGTGCCAGCAGTTTAGGAGCCAGGCAGACGAACACCGGGGAGCTGTTTTTT.

The chain has TRBV6-6 and TRBJ1-1; perhaps TRBD1 as D (6 bases). CDR1 is MNHNY, CDR2 SVGAGI, per germline (reference sequence). The CDR3 runs 13 residues. Trimming shortened V by 6 bases and J by 1 base, and 9 bases separated the two germline ends. Here the CDR3 DNA reads TGTGCCAGCAGGGGACACCCGAACACTGAAGCTTTCTTT. Protein product: CASRGHPNTEAFF.

This sequence joins TRBV4-1 and TRBJ2-1; D call uncertain. This CDR3 has 13 residues. The ends were cut back, 2 bases at V and 8 bases at J, with 10 bases in the middle. Germline V gene data show CDR1 as MGHRA and CDR2 as YSYEKL. This chain's CDR3 is CASSQLTIHEQFF. CDR3 in DNA: TGCGCCAGCAGCCAACTGACGATCCATGAGCAGTTCTTC.

This chain connects TRBV11-2 to TRBJ2-1; TRBD2 matches at 9 bases. CDR1 and CDR2 from the germline V gene are SGHAT and FQNNGV. Germline trimming cut 2 bases from V and 7 bases from J; bases unmatched to any gene: 6. There are 15 residues in the CDR3. DNA for the CDR3: TGTGCCAGCAGCTTACTCCGGACTAGCGCTAATGAGCAGTTCTTC. This translates into CASSLLRTSANEQFF. Combining the CDR3 with reference TRBV11-2 and TRBJ2-1 gives the whole variable domain EAGVAQSPRYKIIEKRQSVAFWCNPISGHATLYWYQQILGQGPKLLIQFQNNGVVDDSQLPKDRFSAERLKGVDSTLKIQPAKLEDSAVYLCASSLLRTSANEQFFGPGTRLTVL.

This chain connects TRBV9 to TRBJ2-3; 9 nucleotides match TRBD1. The CDR3 runs to 16 residues. CDR1 and CDR2 from the germline V gene are SGDLS and YYNGEE. V gave up 4 bases and J gave up 3 bases; unmatched junction bases: 9. The CDR3 nucleotides read TGTGCCAGCAGCTCGTTCGGGACAGGGAGGACAGATACGCAGTATTTT. Its translation is CASSSFGTGRTDTQYF.

V and J are TRBV5-4 and TRBJ2-3, with a weak D call TRBD2 (6 bases). The V gene's germline CDR1 is SGHNT and CDR2 YYREEE (reference sequence). Trimming stripped 4 bases from V and 6 bases from J, with 18 bases between. This CDR3 has 15 residues. The CDR3 coding sequence is TGTGCCAGCAGCCCGGTGGGCGGGGTGGGCGATACGCAGTATTTT. Its protein is CASSPVGGVGDTQYF.

This chain joins TRBV4-1 and TRBJ1-5; unclear D gene. This CDR3 has 15 amino acids. Germline CDR1 is MGHRA and CDR2 is YSYEKL. V dropped 1 base and J dropped 7 bases, with 14 bases sitting between them. The CDR3 DNA is TGCGCCAGCAGCCAAGTCGCAGGCATGGCCCAGCCCCAGCATTTT. Its protein is CASSQVAGMAQPQHF.

The chain links TRBV28 to TRBJ2-7; D ambiguous. This CDR3 region has 12 residues. The germline V and J ends were trimmed by 4 bases and 3 bases, with 7 bases remaining between them. CDR1 MDHEN and CDR2 SYDVKM come from the germline V gene. CDR3 in amino acids: CASSWPDYEQYF. CDR3 coding DNA: TGTGCCAGCAGTTGGCCTGACTACGAGCAGTACTTC.

CDR3 sequence (DNA): TGTGCCAGCGCCGGGGCTAGCGGGACTTACGAGCAGTACTTC. This codes for CASAGASGTYEQYF. The chain employs TRBV6-1 and TRBJ2-7; 9 nucleotides agree with TRBD2. Germline V CDR1 and CDR2: MNHNS, SASEGT. The J segment lost 4 bases and the V segment lost 8 bases, leaving 9 bases of the junction unmatched. This CDR3 has 14 residues.

CDR3 nucleotide sequence: TGTGCCAGCAGCCTTGGACAGTTGGGTGAAAAACTGTTTTTT. Its protein product is CASSLGQLGEKLFF. The chain links TRBV7-2 to TRBJ1-4; D is possibly TRBD1 (6 bases). The V gene lost 5 bases and the J gene lost 7 bases, with 14 bases spanning the gap. The CDR3 contains 14 residues. Germline assignment: CDR1 SGHTA and CDR2 FQGNSA.

A remark on this clone: The same CDR3 arises from other DNA sequences in this sample as well. This chain uses TRBV9 with TRBJ2-7; a weak D match, TRBD2 (6 bases). Trimming left V 0 bases short and J 2 bases short, with 12 bases between. The length of the CDR3 is 15 residues. CDR1 is SGDLS, CDR2 YYNGEE, per germline. CDR3 sequence: CASSVGGGTAYEQYF. The DNA for the CDR3 is TGTGCCAGCAGCGTAGGGGGCGGGACCGCCTACGAGCAGTACTTC. Using reference TRBV9 and TRBJ2-7 for the parts outside the CDR3, the full variable domain is DSGVTQTPKHLITATGQRVTLRCSPRSGDLSVYWYQQSLDQGLQFLIQYYNGEERAKGNILERFSAQQFPDLHSELNLSSLELGDSALYFCASSVGGGTAYEQYFGPGTRLTVT.

The V gene is TRBV7-2, the J gene TRBJ2-2, with D possibly called TRBD1 or TRBD2 (6 bases each). Trimming left V 3 bases short and J 0 bases short, with 17 bases between. CDR3 length: 18 amino acids. The germline V gene has CDR1 SGHTA and CDR2 FQGNSA. CDR3 bases: TGTGCCAGCAGCTTCTTCTCTGGCGGGGACACGAACACCGGGGAGCTGTTTTTT. It encodes CASSFFSGGDTNTGELFF.

As for this clone: The sample carries other DNA sequences with the same CDR3. The genes are TRBV2 and TRBJ1-5; 7 bases agree with TRBD1. V shed 6 bases and J 7 bases; nucleotides not matched to a gene: 6. Germline V gene data show CDR1 as SNHLY and CDR2 as FYNNEI. The CDR3 loop spans 13 amino acids. The CDR3 DNA reads as TGTGCCAGCAGGGCAGGGGGAGGGCAGCCCCAGCATTTT. As protein: CASRAGGGQPQHF. Drawing the rest from reference TRBV2 and TRBJ1-5, the complete variable domain is EPEVTQTPSHQVTQMGQEVILRCVPISNHLYFYWYRQILGQKVEFLVSFYNNEISEKSEIFDDQFSVERPDGSNFTLKIRSTKLEDSAMYFCASRAGGGQPQHFGDGTRLSIL.

The gene calls are TRBV2 and TRBJ1-2; 8 bases are a match to TRBD1. Germline V gives CDR1 SNHLY, CDR2 FYNNEI. This CDR3 has 14 residues. The J segment lost 8 bases and the V segment lost 0 bases, leaving 5 bases of the junction unmatched. In nucleotides, the CDR3 is TGTGCCAGCAGTGAAGCTAGGACAGGGTCCGGCTACACCTTC. Residues: CASSEARTGSGYTF.

J is TRBJ1-1 and V is TRBV6-5; TRBD1 is a possible D gene (6 bases). The CDR3 consists of 13 residues. Deletions cut 6 bases from V and 0 bases from J, with 8 bases between. Germline CDR1 is MNHEY and CDR2 is SVGAGI. Here the CDR3 reads CASSGQMNTEAFF. In DNA, the CDR3 is TGTGCCAGCAGCGGACAGATGAACACTGAAGCTTTCTTT.

This chain links TRBV5-4 with TRBJ2-7, with 13 bases aligning to TRBD2. CDR1 is SGHNT, CDR2 YYREEE, per germline (reference sequence). This CDR3 has 15 amino acids. J lost 5 bases, V lost 4 bases, and 6 bases had no gene match. The CDR3 sequence is CASSHAGTSGNEQYF. The CDR3 bases are TGTGCCAGCAGCCATGCAGGGACTAGCGGGAACGAGCAGTACTTC.

This chain uses TRBV5-1 with TRBJ2-7; possible D gene TRBD1, 6 bases. This CDR3 has 13 residues. Deletions cut 5 bases from V and 0 bases from J, with 9 bases between. CDR1 SGHRS and CDR2 YFSETQ come from the germline V gene. In DNA, the CDR3 is TGCGCCAGCAGAGCAGGGGACTCCTACGAGCAGTACTTC. Translating gives CASRAGDSYEQYF.

V is TRBV28 and J is TRBJ2-5; D is undetermined. V lost 4 bases, J lost 0 bases, and 15 bases lay in between. The germline gives CDR1 MDHEN, CDR2 SYDVKM. The CDR3 sequence is 16 residues long. Written as DNA, the CDR3 is TGTGCCAGCAGTTCCCTGGTAATGTCAGACCAAGAGACCCAGTACTTC. Translating it yields CASSSLVMSDQETQYF.

J is TRBJ1-2 and V is TRBV6-6; 7 positions agree with TRBD1. Germline values: CDR1 MNHNY, CDR2 SVGAGI (reference sequence). The CDR3 contains 14 residues. The J segment lost 6 bases and the V segment lost 6 bases, leaving 10 bases of the junction unmatched. CDR3 coding DNA: TGTGCCAGCAGCGACAGGGCCCGGGCGGATGGCTACACCTTC. It codes for CASSDRARADGYTF.

Remarks on this clone: This same CDR3 is encoded by further DNA sequences in the sample. The gene calls are TRBV5-1 and TRBJ2-7; D is uncertain. Germline V CDR1 and CDR2: SGHRS, YFSETQ. Trimming took off 0 bases at V and 6 bases at J, with 7 bases between the two ends. This CDR3 has 12 amino acids. CDR3 region: CASSLAGGEQYF. DNA of the CDR3: TGCGCCAGCAGCTTGGCAGGCGGCGAGCAGTACTTC.

V and J are TRBV7-6 and TRBJ2-1, with D uncertain. V was trimmed by 4 bases and J by 6 bases, leaving 10 bases between them. Germline assignment: CDR1 SGHVS and CDR2 FNYEAQ. The CDR3 extends over 13 amino acids. The CDR3 region is CASSWGPVNEQFF. The CDR3 DNA follows: TGTGCCAGCAGCTGGGGTCCAGTCAATGAGCAGTTCTTC.

As for this clone: The same CDR3 arises from other DNA sequences in this sample as well. The chain links TRBV9 to TRBJ2-5; D call uncertain. CDR1 SGDLS and CDR2 YYNGEE come from the germline V gene. CDR3 length equals 13 residues. Trimming took 4 bases from V and 1 from J, leaving 8 bases between them. CDR3 nucleotides: TGTGCCAGCAGCCCCCGGCTCCAAGAGACCCAGTACTTC. Encoded protein: CASSPRLQETQYF.

The chain has TRBV2 and TRBJ2-1, with D perhaps matching TRBD2 (5 bases). Trimming pared 1 base from V and 4 bases from J, leaving 11 bases between. From germline, CDR1 is SNHLY and CDR2 FYNNEI. The CDR3 covers 15 residues. The CDR3: CASSEEAAAYNEQFF. CDR3 bases: TGTGCCAGCAGTGAAGAAGCGGCGGCTTACAATGAGCAGTTCTTC.

The rearrangement joins TRBV14 to TRBJ2-2; 9 nucleotides match TRBD1. This CDR3 has 16 residues. V dropped 3 bases and J dropped 0; count of bases not matched to a gene: 2. CDR1 and CDR2 from the germline V gene are SGHDN and FVKESK. As DNA, the CDR3 is TGTGCCAGCAGCCACCGACAGGGGGCGAACACCGGGGAGCTGTTTTTT. Protein product: CASSHRQGANTGELFF. Full variable domain (remainder filled in from reference TRBV14 and TRBJ2-2): EAGVTQFPSHSVIEKGQTVTLRCDPISGHDNLYWYRRVMGKEIKFLLHFVKESKQDESGMPNNRFLAERTGGTYSTLKVQPAELEDSGVYFCASSHRQGANTGELFFGEGSRLTVL.

The chain combines TRBV5-8 with TRBJ2-1; D not resolved. V lost 2 bases to trimming and J lost 6 bases, with 9 bases between them. CDR1 and CDR2 (germline): SGHTS, YDEGEE. The CDR3 extends over 13 amino acids. CDR3 loop: CASSFQRINEQFF. In DNA form, the CDR3 reads TGTGCCAGCAGCTTCCAGAGAATCAATGAGCAGTTCTTC.